The 14 T cell receptor beta chains listed next were all sequenced from one sample in a study of molecular identifiers for immune sequencing clone quantification. TCRdb used MiXCR to reprocess the PCR reads, holding one entry per CDR3 protein. The data contain 300,000 to 400,000 distinct CDR3 sequences, roughly 23% of them singletons. The sample taken for sequencing was naive CD8+ T cells from blood, with Jurkat cell RNA spiked in. This sample's subset: FACS-sorted CD8+CD4-CCR7+CD45RA+ naive T cells. The receptors stem from a human donor in good health. Some libraries in this study had Jurkat cell RNA spiked in.

This clonotype came up many times. The chain carries TRBV2 and TRBJ1-5, with D uncertain. The V and J ends lost 2 bases and 1 base respectively, with 3 bases between them. The length of the CDR3 is 13 residues. CDR1 and CDR2 (germline): SNHLY, FYNNEI. CDR3 region: CASSELSNQPQHF. The CDR3 coding sequence is TGTGCCAGCAGTGAATTAAGCAATCAGCCCCAGCATTTT.

This clonotype has more than one count but fewer than ten. This chain connects TRBV11-2 to TRBJ2-7; the D is unclear. V dropped 5 bases and J dropped 3 bases, with 8 bases sitting between them. The CDR3 runs 12 residues. Germline-derived CDR1 and CDR2 are SGHAT and FQNNGV. In DNA form, the CDR3 reads TGTGCCAGCAGCCCCTATTTCTACGAGCAGTACTTC. Translating it yields CASSPYFYEQYF.

This chain connects TRBV6-2 or TRBV6-3 to TRBJ2-7, with TRBD1 matching over 8 bases. The CDR3 consists of 13 residues. V dropped 8 bases and J dropped 1; count of bases not matched to a gene: 4. The germline CDR1 and CDR2 sequences are MNHEY and SVGEGT. CDR3 coding DNA: TGTGCCAGCGTCGACAGGGGATCCTACGAGCAGTACTTC. This codes for CASVDRGSYEQYF.

About this clonotype: Its ends do not fully match the called genes, so a read error is possible. CDR3 sequence: CASSPPEGNQPPHF. CDR3 bases: TGTGCCAGCAGCCCCCCCGAGGGTAATCAGCCCCCGCATTTT. The chain carries TRBV7-2 and TRBJ1-5; no firm D call. Germline values: CDR1 SGHTA, CDR2 FQGNSA. CDR3 length equals 14 residues.

In its sample, this clonotype was seen many times. CDR3 region: CATGTGSQTQYF. CDR3 nucleotides: TGTGCCACGGGCACAGGCAGCCAGACCCAGTACTTC. The chain joins TRBV6-5 to TRBJ2-5, with D tentatively TRBD1 (5 bases). This CDR3 has 12 residues. With 10 bases removed from V and 6 bases from J, the gap between germline ends came to 15 bases. The germline V gene encodes CDR1 MNHEY and CDR2 SVGAGI.

The chain joins TRBV12-3 or TRBV12-4 to TRBJ1-2; a weak D match, TRBD1 (5 bases). The CDR3 is made up of 14 amino acids. The V end was cut by 6 bases, the J end by 5 bases, with 16 bases between. The chain's CDR3 is CASRSTQGKYGYTF. Written as DNA, the CDR3 is TGTGCCAGCAGGAGTACCCAGGGTAAATATGGCTACACCTTC.

The V and J genes are TRBV27 and TRBJ2-3; 8 bases agree with TRBD1. The germline gives CDR1 MNHEY, CDR2 SMNVEV (reference sequence). CDR3 length: 17 amino acids. J lost 0 bases, V lost 6 bases, and 11 bases had no gene match. In DNA, the CDR3 is TGTGCCAGCAGCTGGACAGGGAATCGTGCTAGCACAGATACGCAGTATTTT. This gives the protein CASSWTGNRASTDTQYF.

The chain is built from TRBV4-1 and TRBJ2-1; 9 bases are shared with TRBD1. With 1 base clipped from V and 3 bases from J, the junction kept 1 base outside the gene matches. The CDR3 covers 15 residues. The V gene's germline CDR1 is MGHRA and CDR2 YSYEKL. CDR3 protein: CASSQGGQGYNEQFF. DNA of the CDR3: TGCGCCAGCAGCCAAGGGGGACAGGGCTACAATGAGCAGTTCTTC.

There are a few counts of this clonotype. J is TRBJ2-3 and V is TRBV7-9, with TRBD2 matching 7 bases. The CDR3 is made up of 16 amino acids. The J segment lost 4 bases and the V segment lost 5 bases, leaving 12 bases of the junction unmatched. Germline CDR1 reads SEHNR; CDR2 reads FQNEAQ (reference sequence). In DNA, the CDR3 is TGTGCCAGCAGCCCTATCGAAGCGGGATTGTCAGATACGCAGTATTTT. Translated: CASSPIEAGLSDTQYF.

This clonotype was detected a few times. This chain joins TRBV20-1 and TRBJ1-3; D is unresolved. This CDR3 spans 13 amino acids. Germline V lookup: CDR1 DFQATT, CDR2 SNEGSKA (reference sequence). Trimming took 5 bases from V and 2 from J, leaving 10 bases between them. Here the CDR3 reads CSARAGTGNTIYF. In DNA, the CDR3 is TGCAGTGCTCGGGCGGGGACTGGAAACACCATATATTTT.

This clonotype was recorded at least ten times. The V gene is TRBV3-1, the J gene TRBJ1-1; no firm D call. The CDR3 has 14 amino acids. Germline assignment: CDR1 LGHDT and CDR2 YNNKEL (reference sequence). V was trimmed by 1 base and J by 4 bases, leaving 10 bases between them. The CDR3 sequence: CASSQVEGITEAFF. The DNA of the CDR3 is TGTGCCAGCAGCCAAGTTGAGGGAATCACTGAAGCTTTCTTT. Complete variable domain (other parts from reference TRBV3-1 and TRBJ1-1): DTAVSQTPKYLVTQMGNDKSIKCEQNLGHDTMYWYKQDSKKFLKIMFSYNNKELIINETVPNRFSPKSPDKAHLNLHINSLELGDSAVYFCASSQVEGITEAFFGQGTRLTVV.

This clonotype was picked up many times. This sequence joins TRBV5-1 and TRBJ2-7; D is ambiguous. Germline V gives CDR1 SGHRS, CDR2 YFSETQ. The CDR3 is 13 residues long. Trimming cost V 5 bases and J 0 bases, with 9 bases left between them. CDR3 loop: CASRPESSYEQYF. Written as DNA, the CDR3 is TGCGCCAGCAGACCAGAGAGCTCCTACGAGCAGTACTTC.

The J gene is TRBJ1-1, the V gene TRBV4-3; D ambiguous. V was pared by 0 bases and J by 0 bases, with 8 bases between. CDR3 length: 15 residues. Germline V gene lookup returns CDR1 LGHNA and CDR2 YSLEER. This CDR3 reads CASSQDFIMNTEAFF. As DNA, the CDR3 is TGCGCCAGCAGCCAAGATTTTATCATGAACACTGAAGCTTTCTTT.

This clonotype appeared many times. The V and J genes are TRBV20-1 and TRBJ2-1; 10 positions agree with TRBD2. The CDR3 runs 15 residues. V gave up 5 bases and J gave up 6 bases; unmatched junction bases: 10. Per the germline V gene, CDR1 is DFQATT and CDR2 is SNEGSKA (reference sequence). CDR3 DNA: TGCAGTGCTGCAAGCGGGAGGGCCTTCGGCAATGAGCAGTTCTTC. This codes for CSAASGRAFGNEQFF.